These 17 T cell receptor beta chains came from one sample sequenced in a study of shared clonotypes between healthy human individuals. The repertoire was sequenced with immunoSEQ multiplex PCR; TCRdb's copy has only in-frame clones and lacks some. The top ten hold about 1.5% of the sample, which has 2 million to 2.5 million clones, roughly 91% seen once. The naive CD8 population came from CD45RO-negative cells selected for CCR7, without terminally differentiated effector memory CD45RA+ cells. The sequenced sample consisted of naive CD8+ T cells from PBMCs. The receptors originated from a young man in good health. Some clones in this sample may be carry-over from other donors' samples.

In this sample, this clone turned up a few times. The identical CDR3 is also encoded by other nucleotide sequences in the sample. V is TRBV7-6 and J is TRBJ1-5, with D hard to call. V was clipped by 5 bases and J by 1 base, with 6 bases between them. Germline assignment: CDR1 SGHVS and CDR2 FNYEAQ. CDR3 length equals 13 residues. The DNA of the CDR3 is TGTGCCAGCAGCCACGGGAGCAATCAGCCCCAGCATTTT. The encoded protein is CASSHGSNQPQHF.

V gene TRBV29-1 combines with J gene TRBJ2-1, with TRBD1 matching 7 bases. Germline V CDR1 and CDR2: SQVTM, ANQGSEA. The CDR3 spans 17 residues. The ends lost 4 bases at V and 0 bases at J; junction bases unmatched: 12. The CDR3 spells CSVGGDRGVSSYNEQFF. CDR3 DNA: TGCAGCGTTGGAGGGGACAGAGGTGTGAGCTCCTACAATGAGCAGTTCTTC.

V gene TRBV6-5 combines with J gene TRBJ1-5; D is perhaps TRBD1 (5 bases). V lost 2 bases, J lost 3 bases, and 8 bases lay in between. This CDR3 is built from 14 residues. Germline V gene data show CDR1 as MNHEY and CDR2 as SVGAGI. CDR3 amino acids: CASSYLGTNQPQHF. CDR3 in DNA: TGTGCCAGCAGTTACCTTGGGACCAATCAGCCCCAGCATTTT.

CDR3 residues: CASSLGSFAEQFF. The CDR3, as DNA: TGTGCCAGCAGCTTGGGCTCCTTCGCTGAGCAGTTCTTC. The gene calls are TRBV5-6 and TRBJ2-1, with no clear D. With 0 bases removed from V and 9 bases from J, the gap between germline ends came to 10 bases. This CDR3 is 13 amino acids long. CDR1 is SGHDT and CDR2 is YYEEEE in the germline V gene.

The rearrangement uses TRBV27 and TRBJ1-1, with 7 bases that match TRBD1. After removal of 6 bases from V and 6 bases from J, the junction contained 25 bases not matched to a gene. The CDR3 is made up of 19 amino acids. CDR1 is MNHEY, CDR2 SMNVEV, per germline (reference sequence). The CDR3 DNA follows: TGTGCCAGCAGCCATTTCACTAGAACAGGGGTTTTTGGGTTTGCTGAAGCTTTCTTT. Protein sequence: CASSHFTRTGVFGFAEAFF.

The chain is built from TRBV13 and TRBJ2-7; TRBD2 matches at 16 bases. The CDR3 is 17 amino acids. The junction had 10 bases not matched to a gene; V was cut back by 4 bases and J by 7 bases. Germline CDR1 reads PRHDT; CDR2 reads FYEKMQ (reference sequence). The CDR3, as DNA: TGTGCCAGCAGCTCCATGGGACTAGCGGGAGGGCTGGGGGAGCAGTACTTC. Its translation is CASSSMGLAGGLGEQYF.

The V call is TRBV28, the J call TRBJ2-1; 8 bases fit TRBD2. This CDR3 spans 19 amino acids. The V and J ends lost 2 bases and 8 bases, in that order; junction bases with no gene match: 20. In germline, CDR1 is MDHEN, CDR2 SYDVKM. CDR3 DNA: TGTGCCAGCAGTTTAATTGGTTTGGGAGCGGGAGTGATCTCCGATGAGCAGTTCTTC. It specifies CASSLIGLGAGVISDEQFF.

A word on this clone: The final CDR3 position lacks the conserved phenylalanine or tryptophan, pointing to a likely read error. No DNA is shown, since the ends of the CDR3 on it are uncertain; the CDR3 is the one TCRdb lists. This rearrangement joins TRBV19 to TRBJ2-3; the table's D call, TRBD2, was not checked against the DNA. Germline V CDR1 and CDR2: LNHDA, SQIVND (reference sequence). The CDR3 comprises 13 residues, both ends counted. The CDR3 is CASGTKAGAGVLY.

The CDR3 protein is CASSSFWGDQPQHF. For the CDR3, the DNA is TGTGCCAGTAGTTCTTTTTGGGGAGATCAGCCCCAGCATTTT. This chain connects TRBV19 to TRBJ1-5; no reliable D call. The V gene lost 5 bases and the J gene lost 5 bases, with 13 bases spanning the gap. This CDR3 region has 14 residues. Germline CDR1 is LNHDA and CDR2 is SQIVND (reference sequence).

This clone is a singleton in its sample. Different DNA sequences within this sample yield the same CDR3. The CDR3 coding sequence is TGTGCCAGCAGTTTATCCCTCGGGACGATATCCTACGAGCAGTACTTC. Protein product: CASSLSLGTISYEQYF. The chain joins TRBV27 to TRBJ2-7; D tentatively fits TRBD1 or TRBD2 (5 bases each). Germline V gives CDR1 MNHEY, CDR2 SMNVEV (reference sequence). V lost 0 bases to trimming and J lost 1 base, with 13 bases between them. The CDR3 totals 16 residues.

The rearrangement uses TRBV28 and TRBJ1-5; 9 bases are shared with TRBD1. Germline lookup yields CDR1 MDHEN and CDR2 SYDVKM. This CDR3 is 15 amino acids long. The V gene end was trimmed by 6 bases and the J gene end by 7 bases; junction bases not matched to a gene: 10. CDR3 nucleotide sequence: TGTGCCAGCAGAAACACAGGGGGCTGGGGGCAGCCCCAGCATTTT. Its translation is CASRNTGGWGQPQHF.

The rearrangement uses TRBV5-5 and TRBJ2-7; no clear D gene. Germline-derived CDR1 and CDR2 are SGHKS and YYEKEE (reference sequence). CDR3 length equals 14 residues. V lost 0 bases to trimming and J lost 1 base, with 8 bases between them. The DNA for the CDR3 is TGTGCCAGCAGCTTGGAGACGGATTCCTACGAGCAGTACTTC. Protein: CASSLETDSYEQYF.

This chain connects TRBV16 to TRBJ1-5, with TRBD1 matching over 9 bases. Germline CDR1 is KGHSY and CDR2 is FQNENV. Losses at the gene ends were 3 bases for V and 2 bases for J; bases not matched to a gene: 5. The CDR3 totals 16 residues. The CDR3 DNA reads TGTGCCAGCAGCCAGGGACGGGACAGGGGCAATCAGCCCCAGCATTTT. Translation: CASSQGRDRGNQPQHF.

Concerning this clone itself: The sample has other DNA sequences that encode this CDR3 too. J is TRBJ2-7 and V is TRBV28, with a possible D match to TRBD1 (5 bases). The germline V gene has CDR1 MDHEN and CDR2 SYDVKM. The CDR3 has 14 amino acids. V lost 2 bases, J lost 0 bases, and 8 bases lay in between. CDR3 nucleotide sequence: TGTGCCAGCAGTTTACAGGGAAGCTCCTACGAGCAGTACTTC. As protein: CASSLQGSSYEQYF.

A remark on this clone: Other DNA sequences of this sample code for an identical CDR3. The V gene is TRBV7-9, the J gene TRBJ2-3; 8 nucleotides line up with TRBD2. The germline gives CDR1 SEHNR, CDR2 FQNEAQ (reference sequence). The CDR3 spans 14 residues. J gave up 6 bases and V 5 bases, and 7 bases lay outside the gene matches. CDR3 sequence: CASSPSGSTDTQYF. In DNA form, the CDR3 reads TGTGCCAGCAGCCCTAGCGGGTCGACGGATACGCAGTATTTT.

The gene calls are TRBV5-4 and TRBJ1-1, with TRBD1 matching 8 bases. This CDR3 is 14 amino acids long. Per germline, CDR1 SGHNT and CDR2 YYREEE (reference sequence). J was trimmed by 4 bases and V by 4 bases; bases with no gene match: 6. The CDR3 sequence is CASSARGRSTEAFF. The CDR3 nucleotides read TGTGCCAGCAGCGCCAGGGGGCGCAGCACTGAAGCTTTCTTT.

J is TRBJ2-7 and V is TRBV4-2, with unresolved D. The CDR3 extends over 15 amino acids. The germline V gene encodes CDR1 LGHNA and CDR2 YNFKEQ. Trimming removed 1 base from V and 0 bases from J, with 10 bases in between. The CDR3, as DNA: TGTGCCAGCAGCCAAGGTATGCAGAGCTCCTACGAGCAGTACTTC. This gives the protein CASSQGMQSSYEQYF.